This T cell receptor beta chain was identified during a study of Graves' ophthalmopathy and Graves' hyperthyroidism. This clonotype was seen at least ten times. V lost 5 bases to trimming and J lost 7 bases; unmatched junction nucleotides: 8. CDR3 length: 15 residues. Germline CDR1 and CDR2: SGHAT and FQNNGV. Amplification of TCR beta CDR3 regions used RNA transcripts. Second-round multiplex PCR came after a first-round RT-PCR that employed HTBI primers. MiXCR, run by TCRdb on the multiplex PCR reads, gives a single entry per CDR3 protein. The sample lists approximately 17,000 distinct CDR3 sequences; 46% were seen once.

The V call is TRBV11-2, the J call TRBJ1-6, with TRBD1 matching over 7 bases. The source of this sequence is a woman aged 40 to 55 with stable Graves' hyperthyroidism. The sequenced sample consisted of peripheral blood. In nucleotides, the CDR3 is TGTGCCAGCAGCCTGTACAGGGGTGGGAATTCACCCCTCCACTTT. Translated: CASSLYRGGNSPLHF. The variable domain in full, completed from reference TRBV11-2 and TRBJ1-6, reads EAGVAQSPRYKIIEKRQSVAFWCNPISGHATLYWYQQILGQGPKLLIQFQNNGVVDDSQLPKDRFSAERLKGVDSTLKIQPAKLEDSAVYLCASSLYRGGNSPLHFGNGTRLTVT.